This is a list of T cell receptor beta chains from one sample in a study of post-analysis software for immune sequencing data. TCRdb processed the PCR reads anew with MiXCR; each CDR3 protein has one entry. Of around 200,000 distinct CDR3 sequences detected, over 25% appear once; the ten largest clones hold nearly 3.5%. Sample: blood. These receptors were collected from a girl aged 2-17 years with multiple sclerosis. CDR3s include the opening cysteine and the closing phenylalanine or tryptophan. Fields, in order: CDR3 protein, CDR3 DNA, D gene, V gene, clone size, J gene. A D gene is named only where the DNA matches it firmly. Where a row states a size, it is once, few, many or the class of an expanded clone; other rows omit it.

CDR3: CASSFNVEGGETQYF
DNA: TGTGCCAGCAGTTTCAATGTTGAGGGCGGAGAGACCCAGTACTTC
D: -
V: TRBV28
size: many
J: TRBJ2-5

CDR3: CASRRTATDAQYF
DNA: TGTGCCAGCAGAAGGACAGCAACAGATGCGCAGTATTTT
D: -
V: TRBV12-3/TRBV12-4
size: -
J: TRBJ2-3

CDR3: CASSPYPTLHF
DNA: TGTGCCAGCAGCCCATATCCCACCCTCCACTTT
D: -
V: TRBV7-2
size: many
J: TRBJ1-6

CDR3: CASSLGQGPEKLFF
DNA: TGCGCCAGCAGCTTGGGACAGGGTCCTGAAAAACTGTTTTTT
D: TRBD1
V: TRBV5-1
size: -
J: TRBJ1-4

CDR3: CASSSRDRGALSNQPQHF
DNA: TGTGCCAGCAGCTCCCGGGACAGGGGGGCGCTTAGCAATCAGCCCCAGCATTTT
D: TRBD1
V: TRBV5-6
size: -
J: TRBJ1-5

CDR3: CASSQGTSGTYEQYF
DNA: TGTGCCAGCTCACAAGGGACTAGCGGGACCTACGAGCAGTACTTC
D: TRBD2
V: TRBV18
size: -
J: TRBJ2-7

CDR3: CASSFAGTSGYNEQFF
DNA: TGTGCCAGCAGTTTCGCCGGGACTAGCGGGTACAATGAGCAGTTCTTC
D: TRBD2
V: TRBV12-3/TRBV12-4
size: many
J: TRBJ2-1

CDR3: CATSDPGQESSGANVLTF
DNA: TGTGCCACCAGTGATCCGGGACAGGAAAGCTCTGGGGCCAACGTCCTGACTTTC
D: TRBD1
V: TRBV24-1
size: -
J: TRBJ2-6

CDR3: CSASPPKAAYNEQFF
DNA: TGCAGTGCTAGCCCCCCCAAGGCGGCCTACAATGAGCAGTTCTTC
D: -
V: TRBV20-1
size: -
J: TRBJ2-1

CDR3: CASSPDGGTDTQYF
DNA: TGTGCCAGCAGCCCAGATGGGGGCACAGATACGCAGTATTTT
D: -
V: TRBV9
size: many
J: TRBJ2-3

CDR3: CSAALGIPDTQYF
DNA: TGCAGTGCTGCGTTAGGAATTCCAGATACGCAGTATTTT
D: -
V: TRBV20-1
size: many
J: TRBJ2-3

CDR3: CASSSAVGCPRETQYF
DNA: TGTGCCAGCAGCTCAGCTGTAGGTTGCCCTCGAGAGACCCAGTACTTC
D: -
V: TRBV21-1
size: -
J: TRBJ2-5

CDR3: CSVGTTGPLTDTQYF
DNA: TGCAGCGTTGGAACTACAGGACCGCTCACAGATACGCAGTATTTT
D: -
V: TRBV29-1
size: many
J: TRBJ2-3

CDR3: CASSPGGGLTGELFF
DNA: TGTGCCAGCAGTCCCGGGGGAGGATTGACCGGGGAGCTGTTTTTT
D: -
V: TRBV28
size: -
J: TRBJ2-2

CDR3: CSARPGGKGETQYF
DNA: TGCAGTGCTAGACCCGGGGGAAAGGGGGAGACCCAGTACTTC
D: -
V: TRBV20-1
size: many
J: TRBJ2-5

CDR3: CASSLRRGARGKRTDTQYF
DNA: TGTGCCAGCAGCTTAAGGCGCGGGGCCCGCGGAAAGCGCACAGATACGCAGTATTTT
D: -
V: TRBV7-9
size: many
J: TRBJ2-3

CDR3: CSARLGGGSNQPQHF
DNA: TGCAGTGCTAGACTCGGGGGAGGAAGCAATCAGCCCCAGCATTTT
D: -
V: TRBV20-1
size: -
J: TRBJ1-5

CDR3: CSAPPWAGGPYEQYF
DNA: TGCAGTGCCCCGCCGTGGGCGGGGGGGCCTTACGAGCAGTACTTC
D: TRBD2
V: TRBV20-1
size: many
J: TRBJ2-7

CDR3: CASNGGQSNQPQHF
DNA: TGTGCCAGCAATGGGGGACAAAGCAATCAGCCCCAGCATTTT
D: -
V: TRBV6-6
size: many
J: TRBJ1-5

CDR3: CASRDSLNTEAFF
DNA: TGTGCCAGCCGAGACAGCTTGAACACTGAAGCTTTCTTT
D: -
V: TRBV6-2/TRBV6-3
size: many
J: TRBJ1-1

CDR3: CASSFWDSEGYTF
DNA: TGCGCCAGCAGCTTCTGGGACAGCGAGGGCTACACCTTC
D: TRBD1
V: TRBV5-1
size: many
J: TRBJ1-2

CDR3: CTTSRDQAFGETQYF
DNA: TGTACCACCAGCAGAGATCAGGCTTTTGGGGAGACCCAGTACTTC
D: -
V: TRBV15
size: -
J: TRBJ2-5

CDR3: CASSHLGETQYF
DNA: TGTGCCAGCAGCCACCTAGGGGAGACCCAGTACTTC
D: -
V: TRBV3-1
size: many
J: TRBJ2-5

CDR3: CATSELAGGNPNEQFF
DNA: TGTGCCACCAGTGAACTAGCGGGAGGGAATCCAAATGAGCAGTTCTTC
D: TRBD2
V: TRBV24-1
size: -
J: TRBJ2-1

CDR3: CATSRWTDATNEKLFF
DNA: TGTGCCACCAGCAGATGGACAGATGCAACTAATGAAAAACTGTTTTTT
D: -
V: TRBV15
size: -
J: TRBJ1-4

CDR3: CASSIPRLERDQGQYF
DNA: TGTGCCAGCAGTATCCCCCGGCTAGAAAGGGACCAGGGGCAGTACTTC
D: -
V: TRBV28
size: few
J: TRBJ2-5

CDR3: CASSLLDAKNIQYF
DNA: TGTGCCAGCAGCTTGTTAGACGCCAAAAACATTCAGTACTTC
D: -
V: TRBV5-6
size: many
J: TRBJ2-4

CDR3: CASSLAAGIPSGNTIYF
DNA: TGTGCCAGCAGCTTGGCCGCAGGGATCCCCTCTGGAAACACCATATATTTT
D: -
V: TRBV5-6
size: few
J: TRBJ1-3

CDR3: CSVEGPRGPEQYF
DNA: TGCAGCGTTGAAGGCCCTCGGGGTCCCGAGCAGTACTTC
D: -
V: TRBV29-1
size: many
J: TRBJ2-7

CDR3: CSARGQGGNYGYTF
DNA: TGCAGTGCTAGGGGGCAGGGGGGAAACTATGGCTACACCTTC
D: TRBD1
V: TRBV20-1
size: many
J: TRBJ1-2

CDR3: CSVGSWAGGPLDTQYF
DNA: TGCAGCGTTGGGAGTTGGGCGGGAGGGCCCCTCGATACGCAGTATTTT
D: TRBD2
V: TRBV29-1
size: many
J: TRBJ2-3

CDR3: CATSVLVLNEQFF
DNA: TGTGCCACCAGCGTATTAGTCCTCAATGAGCAGTTCTTC
D: -
V: TRBV15
size: few
J: TRBJ2-1

CDR3: CASSSTSGSYEQVF
DNA: TGCGCCAGCAGCTCGACTAGCGGGAGCTATGAGCAGGTCTTC
D: TRBD2
V: TRBV5-1
size: -
J: TRBJ2-1

CDR3: CASRTSGSSTDTQYF
DNA: TGTGCCAGCAGGACTAGCGGGAGCAGCACAGATACGCAGTATTTT
D: TRBD2
V: TRBV28
size: -
J: TRBJ2-3

CDR3: CASSMPTSFLYNEQFF
DNA: TGTGCCAGTAGTATGCCGACTAGCTTCCTCTACAATGAGCAGTTCTTC
D: TRBD2
V: TRBV19
size: few
J: TRBJ2-1

CDR3: CASSLLAGGETQYF
DNA: TGCGCCAGCAGCTTACTAGCGGGGGGCGAGACCCAGTACTTC
D: TRBD2
V: TRBV5-1
size: few
J: TRBJ2-5